This TCR beta chain was captured by sequencing in a study of T cells in tuberculosis (dated by TCRdb to 2017 to 2018). About the study as a whole: To characterize T cells specific for the mycobacterial lipid antigen glucose monomycolate (GMM), the study used CD1B tetramers together with high-throughput TCR immunosequencing.

PBMC were thawed, rested overnight, stained with a GMM-loaded CD1B tetramer, a Live/Dead dye and anti-CD3, and then sorted on a FACS Aria II. C32 glucose monomycolate purified from Rhodococcus equi was loaded onto CD1B tetramers. PBMC used for tetramer sorting had been depleted of CD14-expressing monocytes for a separate study before cryopreservation. Roughly 100,000 tetramer-negative cells were sorted from each donor and analyzed alongside the tetramer-positive cells. GMM-loaded CD1B tetramers were used to sort antigen-specific T cells from a handful of healthy South African adults. Because TCR-alpha and TCR-beta chains were sequenced unpaired, no chain pairing information was available. The immunoSEQ multiplex PCR assay was used to generate TCR libraries, with TCR-beta and/or TCR-alpha/delta assays applied to each sample. The Illumina high-throughput platform was used to sequence the amplified TCR libraries. The authors' pipeline ran thus. Clustering and dimensionality reduction relied on pairwise TCRdist distances among GMM-specific receptors from T cells that were either sorted ex vivo or expanded in vitro. Sequence motifs defined by gene usage and CDR3 content were checked for enrichment by comparing tetramer-positive and tetramer-negative populations. The clones in this table, taken by TCRdb from immuneACCESS, are in-frame only. Not every clone is retained; where verified, under half of the shortfall comes from an unresolved V gene, and the cause of the rest is unknown. For V, J and clone size, that table is used; D and trimming come from the DNA. The sample profile shows around 60,000 clones; around 81% of them were found once. Of the sample, about 13% is held by the ten largest clones.

With respect to this clone: Base qualities are missing; no much larger clone stands one base away.

Its CDR3 holds 16 amino acids, cysteine through phenylalanine. Only the CDR3 part of the read is kept: 48 bases, read in frame from the first base. The V end loses 1 base and the J end loses 7 bases, and a stretch of 16 bases separates them. Taken from the germline V gene, the CDR1 and CDR2 loops are KGHSH and LQKENI. The full study reports these points: T cells that bind the CD1B-GMM tetramer with low affinity may have been missed by the stringent sort gate.

The V and J segments used are TRBV18 and TRBJ1-4; TRBD1 is possibly the D segment (5 matching bases). The sequenced sample was CD1b-GMM tetramer-negative cells sorted from PBMCs. Taken with the paper, the label for cell subset or site translates to: T cells not binding CD1B-GMM tetramer, sorted from same donor. The TCR comes from an adult woman with latent tuberculosis. The DNA reads as follows: TGTGCCAGCTCACCACGAGGAGCGGAGGGGATTGAAAAACTGTTTTTT. This encodes CASSPRGAEGIEKLFF.